Listed below are T cell receptor beta chains from one sample, sequenced in a study of blood T cell repertoires in COVID-19. Clones were sequenced by immunoSEQ multiplex PCR, and TCRdb holds only the in-frame ones, with some missing. The profile shows some 46,000 clones, over 75% of them singletons. Sample: peripheral blood. Source of these receptors: a man in his fifties or sixties with acute or convalescent COVID-19. Both conserved end residues are part of each CDR3.

>TRBV18|TRBJ2-7
CASSPQGFLYEQYF
>TRBV18|TRBJ2-1
CASSPGAGGFEQFF
>TRBV4-3|TRBJ2-1
CASSPDWSSYNEQFF
>TRBV2|TRBJ1-5
CASSEGSGGWQPQHF
>TRBV19|TRBJ2-2
CASSISTGPGELFF
>TRBV7-9|TRBJ1-2
CASSSSGYRKHGYTF
>TRBV5-1|TRBJ1-1
CASSSGWGNTEAFF
>TRBV27|TRBJ2-1
CASSLGPGQGYNEQFF
>TRBV24-1|TRBJ1-1
CATSDPTRAEAFF
>TRBV10-3|TRBJ1-5
CAISESVRGTRNQPQHF